The 26 T cell receptor beta chains listed next were all sequenced from one sample in a study of cytomegalovirus exposure and HLA in healthy donors. PCR was performed using 60 Vbeta and 13 Jbeta primers. Assay used: immunoSEQ multiplex PCR; TCRdb lists only in-frame clones, some missing. The sample shows 150,000 or so clones, over 65% of them seen only once. The material sequenced was PBMCs. The receptor set was obtained from a man between 40 and 49 years old in good health and CMV-seropositive.

This clone was observed once. The genes are TRBV7-2 and TRBJ1-2, with 7 positions matching TRBD1. The CDR3 loop spans 14 amino acids. The V segment lost 2 bases and the J segment 3 bases; nucleotides outside the gene matches: 3. Looked up from germline, CDR1 is SGHTA and CDR2 is FQGNSA. The CDR3 DNA reads as TGTGCCAGCAGCTTATACACAGGGGACTATGGCTACACCTTC. Its translation is CASSLYTGDYGYTF.

The V gene is TRBV4-1, the J gene TRBJ2-1; maybe TRBD1 (6 bases). V was clipped by 2 bases and J by 7 bases, with 9 bases between them. The CDR3 contains 13 residues. Germline-derived CDR1 and CDR2 are MGHRA and YSYEKL. CDR3 sequence (DNA): TGCGCCAGCAGCCAAATCAGGGGAAATGAGCAGTTCTTC. This sequence encodes CASSQIRGNEQFF.

CDR3 coding DNA: TGTGCCAGCAGTCCACCCGGGTCGGGAAACACCATATATTTT. Translated: CASSPPGSGNTIYF. This chain links TRBV11-2 with TRBJ1-3; D ambiguous. The CDR3 is 14 amino acids. Germline CDR1 is SGHAT and CDR2 is FQNNGV. Trimming left V 6 bases short and J 4 bases short, with 13 bases between.

This chain uses TRBV19 with TRBJ1-1, with 8 bases identical to TRBD1. The V and J ends lost 8 bases and 6 bases, in that order; junction bases with no gene match: 11. The CDR3 consists of 14 residues. Germline CDR1 reads LNHDA; CDR2 reads SQIVND (reference sequence). The DNA for the CDR3 is TGTGCCAGTGAACCCGACAGGGGAGTCTCTGAAGCTTTCTTT. Translation: CASEPDRGVSEAFF.

This chain uses TRBV27 with TRBJ2-3; 11 bases map to TRBD2. V dropped 5 bases and J dropped 4; count of bases not matched to a gene: 11. This CDR3 is built from 17 residues. Germline values: CDR1 MNHEY, CDR2 SMNVEV (reference sequence). DNA of the CDR3: TGTGCCAGCAGTATACAATCACTAGCGGGAGCCCCAGATACGCAGTATTTT. Amino acids: CASSIQSLAGAPDTQYF.

The J gene is TRBJ2-7, the V gene TRBV5-6; 10 bases fit TRBD2. The CDR3 covers 15 residues. The germline gives CDR1 SGHDT, CDR2 YYEEEE. V was pared by 4 bases and J by 0 bases, with 4 bases of the junction left unmatched. CDR3 DNA: TGTGCCAGCAGCGTCGGGACTAGCGCCTCCTACGAGCAGTACTTC. Its translation is CASSVGTSASYEQYF.

V and J are TRBV30 and TRBJ2-1; no firm D call. CDR3 size: 14 residues. V lost 2 bases, J lost 5 bases, and 13 bases lay in between. Germline CDR1 is GTSNPN and CDR2 is SVGIG (reference sequence). This chain's CDR3 is CAWSLDTLHNEQFF. The DNA of the CDR3 is TGTGCCTGGAGTCTAGATACCTTACACAATGAGCAGTTCTTC.

This chain joins TRBV5-1 and TRBJ1-1; D call uncertain. V lost 0 bases and J lost 10, with 10 bases in between. Germline lookup yields CDR1 SGHRS and CDR2 YFSETQ. CDR3 length: 12 amino acids. The CDR3 DNA follows: TGCGCCAGCAGCTTGGGGGCAGCGGGAGCTTTCTTT. Encoded protein: CASSLGAAGAFF. The full variable domain, its missing parts supplied by reference TRBV5-1 and TRBJ1-1, is KAGVTQTPRYLIKTRGQQVTLSCSPISGHRSVSWYQQTPGQGLQFLFEYFSETQRNKGNFPGRFSGRQFSNSRSEMNVSTLELGDSALYLCASSLGAAGAFFGQGTRLTVV.

The chain employs TRBV4-1 and TRBJ2-1, with 10 bases identical to TRBD2. This CDR3 is 16 amino acids long. Germline CDR1 and CDR2: MGHRA and YSYEKL. The V gene end was trimmed by 0 bases and the J gene end by 7 bases; junction bases not matched to a gene: 6. This CDR3 is CASSQEWPSGSNEQFF. The DNA for the CDR3 is TGCGCCAGCAGCCAAGAATGGCCTAGCGGGAGTAATGAGCAGTTCTTC.

The V and J genes are TRBV4-3 and TRBJ2-7, with D perhaps TRBD1 (6 bases). CDR3 length equals 15 residues. V lost 1 base to trimming and J lost 3 bases, with 13 bases between them. Germline values: CDR1 LGHNA, CDR2 YSLEER. The CDR3 protein is CASSQGAGVGYEQYF. Written as DNA, the CDR3 is TGCGCCAGCAGCCAAGGGGCAGGGGTGGGCTACGAGCAGTACTTC.

The chain links TRBV18 to TRBJ2-5; TRBD1 might be the D (5 bases). The J call is uncertain, as TRBJ2-7 better fits the DNA end. From germline, CDR1 is KGHSH and CDR2 LQKENI. The CDR3 is made up of 14 amino acids. The CDR3 region is CASSPRPGSNEQYF. As DNA, the CDR3 is TGTGCCAGCTCACCACGGCCAGGGTCCAACGAGCAGTACTTC.

V and J are TRBV30 and TRBJ2-1; 10 positions agree with TRBD2. There are 16 residues in the CDR3. CDR1 and CDR2 (germline): GTSNPN, SVGIG (reference sequence). Germline trimming cut 0 bases from V and 5 bases from J; bases unmatched to any gene: 7. The CDR3 DNA follows: TGTGCCTGGAGTGTAGGTATTAGCGGGAGGCACAATGAGCAGTTCTTC. Amino acids: CAWSVGISGRHNEQFF.

This clone was detected only once. This chain links TRBV10-3 with TRBJ1-2; tentatively, D is TRBD1 (5 bases). The CDR3 is 14 amino acids. Trimming removed 0 bases at V and 5 bases at J, with 10 bases between. CDR1 is ENHRY and CDR2 is SYGVKD in the germline V gene. CDR3 protein: CAISESPGTYGYTF. Here the CDR3 DNA reads TGTGCCATCAGTGAGTCGCCAGGGACTTATGGCTACACCTTC.

The CDR3 nucleotides read TGTGCCAGCAGGCAGACAGGGACAGGGGCCGGGGAGCTGTTTTTT. Translation: CASRQTGTGAGELFF. The chain joins TRBV2 to TRBJ2-2, with 10 nucleotides matching TRBD1. The CDR3 sequence is 15 residues long. The V gene end was trimmed by 6 bases and the J gene end by 6 bases; junction bases not matched to a gene: 7. Per germline, CDR1 SNHLY and CDR2 FYNNEI.

This clone was counted between two and nine times. The junction differs from germline at one of its ends, possibly a read error. V gene TRBV7-9 combines with J gene TRBJ1-1; D unresolved. CDR1 is SEHNR, CDR2 FQNEAQ, per germline (reference sequence). The CDR3 totals 15 residues. This chain's CDR3 is CSSSYHREGHVEAFF. CDR3 in DNA: TGTTCCAGCAGCTACCATAGGGAGGGCCATGTTGAAGCTTTCTTT.

The chain carries TRBV5-1 and TRBJ2-2, with a tentative D call TRBD2 (5 bases). Trimming shortened V by 3 bases and J by 5 bases, and 11 bases separated the two germline ends. Looked up from germline, CDR1 is SGHRS and CDR2 is YFSETQ. The CDR3 sequence is 14 residues long. The CDR3 spells CASSSIGETGELFF. CDR3 nucleotides: TGCGCCAGCAGCTCGATTGGGGAGACCGGGGAGCTGTTTTTT.

The V and J genes are TRBV10-3 and TRBJ1-5; 7 nucleotides match TRBD1. This CDR3 is built from 16 residues. Germline CDR1 and CDR2: ENHRY and SYGVKD. V lost 10 bases, J lost 0 bases, and 12 bases stayed unmatched. The CDR3 DNA follows: TGTGCCACGGGGGCAGGGGGAACCATTAGCAATCAGCCCCAGCATTTT. Translated: CATGAGGTISNQPQHF.

This chain uses TRBV29-1 with TRBJ2-2, with a possible D match to TRBD1 (7 bases). The germline V gene has CDR1 SQVTM and CDR2 ANQGSEA. The CDR3 spans 16 residues. The V end lost 6 bases, the J end lost 3 bases, and 20 bases lay between the germline ends. The CDR3 DNA follows: TGCAGCGTCGCGTCCGGAGGGGGCCGTGACACCGGGGAGCTGTTTTTT. Translated: CSVASGGGRDTGELFF.

This chain connects TRBV28 to TRBJ1-1; no firm D call. The CDR3 is 12 residues long. Trimming pared 7 bases from V and 2 bases from J, leaving 8 bases between. Per the germline V gene, CDR1 is MDHEN and CDR2 is SYDVKM. The CDR3 bases are TGTGCCAGCAACGTACTTAACACTGAAGCTTTCTTT. It translates to CASNVLNTEAFF.

The J gene is TRBJ1-3, the V gene TRBV27; D not resolved. The germline gives CDR1 MNHEY, CDR2 SMNVEV (reference sequence). Between the trimmed V and J ends, which lost 4 bases and 9 bases, there was a span of 13 bases. CDR3 length equals 13 residues. CDR3: CASSSLVRGTIYF. CDR3 nucleotide sequence: TGTGCCAGCAGTTCCCTCGTACGAGGCACCATATATTTT.

This sequence joins TRBV6-5 and TRBJ1-1; TRBD1 matches 10 bases. The CDR3 spans 15 residues. Germline CDR1 reads MNHEY; CDR2 reads SVGAGI. V shed 2 bases and J 1 base; nucleotides not matched to a gene: 1. DNA for the CDR3: TGTGCCAGCAGTTACGGGACAGGGGAGAACACTGAAGCTTTCTTT. Translation: CASSYGTGENTEAFF.

The genes are TRBV2 and TRBJ2-5; tentative D call: TRBD2 (7 bases). The CDR3 contains 14 residues. Germline-derived CDR1 and CDR2 are SNHLY and FYNNEI. V was clipped by 7 bases and J by 2 bases, with 14 bases between them. The CDR3 is CASIRGGTQETQYF. CDR3 DNA: TGTGCCAGCATAAGGGGGGGGACGCAAGAGACCCAGTACTTC.

V gene TRBV18 combines with J gene TRBJ1-5; D is unclear. This CDR3 is 14 amino acids long. Germline assignment: CDR1 KGHSH and CDR2 LQKENI. V was pared by 5 bases and J by 9 bases, with 17 bases between. CDR3 DNA: TGTGCCAGCTCATCTAGCGAGGATATAGGGCCCCAGCATTTT. It is translated as CASSSSEDIGPQHF.

The chain carries TRBV25-1 and TRBJ2-5, with D tentatively TRBD1 (6 bases). The CDR3 has 14 amino acids. Trimming shortened V by 2 bases and J by 2 bases, and 9 bases separated the two germline ends. Germline CDR1 reads MGHDK; CDR2 reads SYGVNS. CDR3 DNA: TGTGCCAGCAGTGAAAAAGACAGGCAAGAGACCCAGTACTTC. Translation gives CASSEKDRQETQYF.

This clone occurred a few times. The rearrangement joins TRBV7-2 to TRBJ2-5; D perhaps matches TRBD2 (6 bases). The CDR3 runs to 14 residues. Germline CDR1 SGHTA, CDR2 FQGNSA. V lost 2 bases and J lost 2, with 9 bases in between. The CDR3 nucleotides are TGTGCCAGCAGCTTAAGGCGGGGACAAGAGACCCAGTACTTC. Residues: CASSLRRGQETQYF.

The chain uses TRBV5-8 and TRBJ2-1; tentatively, D is TRBD2 (5 bases). Germline CDR1 is SGHTS and CDR2 is YDEGEE. The CDR3 is 16 residues long. Trimming took off 5 bases at V and 5 bases at J, with 20 bases between the two ends. The CDR3 sequence is CASSYFLGAEHNEQFF. The DNA for the CDR3 is TGTGCCAGCAGTTACTTTCTTGGAGCGGAACACAATGAGCAGTTCTTC.